The clone carrying this T cell receptor beta chain was seen a single time. Sequencing used immunoSEQ multiplex PCR; TCRdb keeps in-frame clones, though not all of them. The table records 120,000 or so clones, more than 75% of them present only once. The sample comes from a study of control samples from healthy donors and cancer patients. This CDR3 is built from 13 residues. Germline CDR1 and CDR2: KGHSH and LQKENI. Between the trimmed V and J ends, which lost 3 bases and 4 bases, there was a span of 9 bases. This clonotype was sampled from a man in his late teens or twenties in good health. The sample comprised blood. The rearrangement uses TRBV18 and TRBJ1-2; D unresolved. The CDR3 DNA follows: TGTGCCAGCTCACCTAGGGAAGGCTATGGCTACACCTTC. Its translation: CASSPREGYGYTF. The whole variable domain, remainder taken from reference TRBV18 and TRBJ1-2, is NAGVMQNPRHLVRRRGQEARLRCSPMKGHSHVYWYRQLPEEGLKFMVYLQKENIIDESGMPKERFSAEFPKEGPSILRIQQVVRGDSAAYFCASSPREGYGYTFGSGTRLTVV.